Listed below are T cell receptor beta chains from one sample, sequenced in a study of OX40 agonist ivuxolimab in advanced cancers. Here immunoSEQ multiplex PCR was the method, and the copy in TCRdb shows in-frame clones only, minus some. This table holds around 100,000 clones, 90% to 95% found once. The sample here was CD4+ or CD8+ T cells sorted from blood, taken in a trial of the OX40 agonist ivuxolimab. The receptors were gathered from an adult with an advanced solid tumor such as melanoma, head and neck, liver or kidney cancer. The conserved cysteine and the conserved F or W are not part of the CDR3 here. A D gene is named only where the DNA matches it firmly. Clone size is stated in some rows and not others, as once, few, many or a class when expanded.

NA,TRBV27,NA,ASSRRPPLNTEAF
NA,TRBV28,TRBD2,ATSSPLAGEGGDTQY
NA,TRBV29-1,NA,SVVARSAATNEKLF
NA,TRBV7-2,NA,ASSQQGGPYEQY
NA,TRBV7-9,TRBD1,ASSSGQFNEQF
NA,TRBV7-8,NA,ASSPNTGLGQY
few,TRBV6-7,NA,ASKARSYEQY
NA,TRBV18,NA,ASSPGLTLAGEQY
once,TRBV28,TRBD2,ASSLLTSGSESGGLF
few,TRBV7-8,NA,ASSLALGNTEQF
NA,TRBV6-5,NA,ASSSSPGVGEQY
NA,TRBV6-5,TRBD1,ASTYDRGGEAF
NA,TRBV6-5,NA,ASSYSGGASSYEQY
once,TRBV2,NA,ASSELPITGANVLT
NA,TRBV6-4,TRBD2,ASSSTGTTNEQY
NA,TRBV5-1,TRBD1,ASSFGQGNEKLF
NA,TRBV11-3,NA,ASSSGLHWPPEQF
NA,TRBV5-1,TRBD1,ASSRGQVTDTQY
NA,TRBV2,TRBD2,ASSEVYLAGGTTGELF
NA,TRBV29-1,NA,SVEPAERTSYNEQF
NA,TRBV5-1,NA,ASSLQRQETQY
NA,TRBV5-4,NA,ASSLTANYGYT
NA,TRBV7-8,NA,ASSLADSYEQY
NA,TRBV5-4,NA,ASSLGGRTSYNEQF
NA,TRBV19,TRBD1,ASSSPPGTGRYNEQF
NA,TRBV7-9,NA,ASSLNLGVGEQY
NA,TRBV6-5,NA,ASSYTLGGVGQF
NA,TRBV4-2,NA,ASSRATGELF
NA,TRBV9,TRBD1,ASTPTGTVFNEQF
NA,TRBV5-1,NA,ASSLGRGSGYT
once,TRBV2,NA,ASLGGGGAYNEQF
once,TRBV6-1,TRBD1,ASSARTGGDEQY
NA,TRBV7-2,TRBD1,ASSLGQTGTEQF
NA,TRBV7-3,NA,ASSLMGGTGNTIY
NA,TRBV2,TRBD1,ASSRQGGQPQH
few,TRBV7-2,NA,ASSLFSGNTIY
NA,TRBV9,NA,ASSVRWEVYNEQF
NA,TRBV19,TRBD1,ASTPDRDVNQPQH
NA,TRBV7-8,TRBD1,AATRDRDSGANVLT
once,TRBV7-9,NA,ASSLAIGQITDTQY
once,TRBV2,NA,ASSGTATATNEKLF